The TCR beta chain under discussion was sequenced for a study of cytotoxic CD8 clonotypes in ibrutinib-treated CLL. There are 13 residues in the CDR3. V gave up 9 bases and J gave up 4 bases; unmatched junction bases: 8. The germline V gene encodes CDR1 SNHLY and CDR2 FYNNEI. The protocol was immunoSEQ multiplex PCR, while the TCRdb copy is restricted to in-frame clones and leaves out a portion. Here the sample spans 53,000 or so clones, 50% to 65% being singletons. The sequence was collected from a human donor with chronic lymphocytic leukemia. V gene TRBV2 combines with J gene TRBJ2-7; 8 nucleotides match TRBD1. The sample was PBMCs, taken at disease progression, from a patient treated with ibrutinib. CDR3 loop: CARKDRVGYEQYF. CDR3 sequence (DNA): TGTGCCAGAAAGGACAGGGTAGGATACGAGCAGTACTTC.